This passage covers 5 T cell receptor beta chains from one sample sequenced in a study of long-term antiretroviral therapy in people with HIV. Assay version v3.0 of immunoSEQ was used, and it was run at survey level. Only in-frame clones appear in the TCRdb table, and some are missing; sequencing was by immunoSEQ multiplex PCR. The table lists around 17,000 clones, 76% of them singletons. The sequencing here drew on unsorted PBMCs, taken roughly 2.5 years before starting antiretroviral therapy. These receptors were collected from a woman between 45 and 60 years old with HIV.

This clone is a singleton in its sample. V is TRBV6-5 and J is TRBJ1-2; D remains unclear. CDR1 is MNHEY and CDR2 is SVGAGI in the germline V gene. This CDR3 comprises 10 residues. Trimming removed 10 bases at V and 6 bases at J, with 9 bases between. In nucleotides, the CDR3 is TGTGCCACCAAATGGGATGGCTACACCTTC. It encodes CATKWDGYTF.

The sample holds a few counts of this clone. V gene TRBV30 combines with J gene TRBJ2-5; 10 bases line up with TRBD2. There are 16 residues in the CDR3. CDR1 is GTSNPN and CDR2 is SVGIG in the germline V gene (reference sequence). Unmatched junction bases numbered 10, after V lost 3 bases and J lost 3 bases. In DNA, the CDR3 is TGTGCCTGGAGCTTCGAAGGCACTAGCGGGAAAGAGACCCAGTACTTC. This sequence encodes CAWSFEGTSGKETQYF. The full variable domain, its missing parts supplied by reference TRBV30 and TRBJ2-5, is SQTIHQWPATLVQPVGSPLSLECTVEGTSNPNLYWYRQAAGRGLQLLFYSVGIGQISSEVPQNLSASRPQDRQFILSSKKLLLSDSGFYLCAWSFEGTSGKETQYFGPGTRLLVL.

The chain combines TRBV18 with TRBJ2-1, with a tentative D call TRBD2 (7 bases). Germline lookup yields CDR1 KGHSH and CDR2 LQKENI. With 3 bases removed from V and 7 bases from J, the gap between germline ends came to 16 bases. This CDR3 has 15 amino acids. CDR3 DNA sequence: TGTGCCAGCTCACCGCACAGGGACTATGGGAATGAGCAGTTCTTC. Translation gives CASSPHRDYGNEQFF.

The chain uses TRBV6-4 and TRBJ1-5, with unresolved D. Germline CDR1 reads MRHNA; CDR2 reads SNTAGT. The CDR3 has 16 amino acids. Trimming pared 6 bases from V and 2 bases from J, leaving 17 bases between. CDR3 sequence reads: CASRSPHWKCNQPQHF. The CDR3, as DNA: TGTGCCAGCAGAAGCCCCCATTGGAAGTGCAATCAGCCCCAGCATTTT.

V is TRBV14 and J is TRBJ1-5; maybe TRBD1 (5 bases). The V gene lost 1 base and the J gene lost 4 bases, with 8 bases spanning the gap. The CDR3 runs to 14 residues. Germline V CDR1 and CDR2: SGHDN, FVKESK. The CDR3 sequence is CASSQGGGNQPQHF. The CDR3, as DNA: TGTGCCAGCAGCCAAGGGGGGGGGAATCAGCCCCAGCATTTT.